This T cell receptor beta chain was captured by sequencing in a study of metastatic and nonmetastatic thyroid tumors. Across the whole study: Repertoire comparisons spanned blood and tumor or nodule tissue from malignant and benign thyroid patients.

All patients reached thyroid surgery having received no treatment beforehand. Whole-study results and caveats: Malignant tumors reportedly showed significantly higher TCR beta diversity than benign nodules in both blood and tumor.

Under the authors' procedure: In papillary thyroid cancer, a distant-metastasis classifier was built using CDR3 differences across clinicopathological groups. From the PCR reads, TCRdb re-called clones with MiXCR. For this entry, the V and J calls and clone size follow TCRdb and not the study's own pipeline. Of about 5,500 clones detected, around a third appear once; the ten largest clones hold about a sixth. Concerning this clone itself: Antigen: not known.

This CDR3 has 16 amino acids. V lost 4 bases, J lost 3 bases, and 17 bases lay in between. Germline CDR1 SGHDT, CDR2 YYEEEE. The sequence was obtained from a male donor with papillary thyroid cancer or a benign thyroid nodule (not recorded which). Some clones in this sample may be carry-over from other donors' samples. The rearrangement links TRBV5-6 to TRBJ1-5, with a tentative D call TRBD1 (5 bases). Sequenced: tumor tissue. The CDR3 sequence: CASSQRGVSLNQPQHF. In DNA, the CDR3 is TGTGCCAGCAGCCAACGGGGGGTTAGCCTCAATCAGCCCCAGCATTTT.